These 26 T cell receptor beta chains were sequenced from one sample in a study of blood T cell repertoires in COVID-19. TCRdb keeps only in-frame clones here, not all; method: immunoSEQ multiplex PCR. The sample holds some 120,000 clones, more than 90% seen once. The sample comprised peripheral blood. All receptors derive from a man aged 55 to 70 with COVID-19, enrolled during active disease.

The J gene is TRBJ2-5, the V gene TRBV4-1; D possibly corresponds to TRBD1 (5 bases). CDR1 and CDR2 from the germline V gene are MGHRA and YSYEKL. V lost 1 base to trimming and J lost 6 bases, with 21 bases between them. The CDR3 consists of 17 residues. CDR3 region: CASSQAPSLQEGQTQYF. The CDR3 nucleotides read TGCGCCAGCAGCCAAGCCCCCTCGTTACAGGAAGGGCAGACCCAGTACTTC.

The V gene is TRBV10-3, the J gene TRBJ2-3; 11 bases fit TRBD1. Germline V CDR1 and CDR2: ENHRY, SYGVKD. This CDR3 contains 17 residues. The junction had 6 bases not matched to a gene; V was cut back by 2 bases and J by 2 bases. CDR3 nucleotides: TGTGCCATCAGTGAGAGAGGACAGGGGGCGAACACAGATACGCAGTATTTT. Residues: CAISERGQGANTDTQYF.

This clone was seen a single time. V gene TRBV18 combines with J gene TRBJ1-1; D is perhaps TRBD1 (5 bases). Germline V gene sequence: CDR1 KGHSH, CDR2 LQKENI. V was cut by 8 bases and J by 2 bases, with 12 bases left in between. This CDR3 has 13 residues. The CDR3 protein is CASGAQENTEAFF. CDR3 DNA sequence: TGTGCCAGCGGCGCACAGGAAAACACTGAAGCTTTCTTT. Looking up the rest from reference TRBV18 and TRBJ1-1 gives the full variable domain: NAGVMQNPRHLVRRRGQEARLRCSPMKGHSHVYWYRQLPEEGLKFMVYLQKENIIDESGMPKERFSAEFPKEGPSILRIQQVVRGDSAAYFCASGAQENTEAFFGQGTRLTVV.

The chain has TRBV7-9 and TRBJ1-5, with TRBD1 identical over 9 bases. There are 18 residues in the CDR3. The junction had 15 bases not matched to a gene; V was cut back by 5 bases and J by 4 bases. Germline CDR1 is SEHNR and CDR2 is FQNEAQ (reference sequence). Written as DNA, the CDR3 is TGTGCCAGCAGCCCCTTTAAAGGACAGGGGAGGGAGAATCAGCCCCAGCATTTT. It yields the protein CASSPFKGQGRENQPQHF.

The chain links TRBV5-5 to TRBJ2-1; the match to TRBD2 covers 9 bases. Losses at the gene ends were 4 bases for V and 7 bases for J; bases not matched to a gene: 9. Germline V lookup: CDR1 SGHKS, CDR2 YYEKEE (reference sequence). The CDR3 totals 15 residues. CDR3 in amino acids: CASSLGLATVNEQFF. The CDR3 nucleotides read TGTGCCAGCAGCCTAGGACTAGCGACGGTGAATGAGCAGTTCTTC.

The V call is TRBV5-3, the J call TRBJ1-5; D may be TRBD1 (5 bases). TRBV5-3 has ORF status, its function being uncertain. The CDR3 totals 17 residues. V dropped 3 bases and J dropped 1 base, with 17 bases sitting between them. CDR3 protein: CARSYRQRLLSNQPQHF. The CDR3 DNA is TGTGCCAGAAGCTACAGACAGCGCCTCTTAAGCAATCAGCCCCAGCATTTT.

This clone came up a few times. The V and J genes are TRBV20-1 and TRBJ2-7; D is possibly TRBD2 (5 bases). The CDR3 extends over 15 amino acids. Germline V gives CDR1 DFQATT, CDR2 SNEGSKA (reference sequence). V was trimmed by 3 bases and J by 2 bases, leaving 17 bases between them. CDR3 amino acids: CSASPIRGQAYEQYF. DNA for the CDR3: TGCAGTGCTAGTCCCATCCGCGGGCAGGCCTACGAGCAGTACTTC.

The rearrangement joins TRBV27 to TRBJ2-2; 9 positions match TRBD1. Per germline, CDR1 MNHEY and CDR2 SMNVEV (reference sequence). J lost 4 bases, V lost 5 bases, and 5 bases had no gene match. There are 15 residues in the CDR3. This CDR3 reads CASSVTGGATGELFF. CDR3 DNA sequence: TGTGCCAGCAGTGTGACAGGGGGAGCCACCGGGGAGCTGTTTTTT.

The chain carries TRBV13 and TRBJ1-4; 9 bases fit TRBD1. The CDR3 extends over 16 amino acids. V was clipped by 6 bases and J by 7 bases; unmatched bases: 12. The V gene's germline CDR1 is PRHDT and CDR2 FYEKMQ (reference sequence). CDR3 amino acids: CASRTGGQGFGEKLFF. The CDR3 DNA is TGTGCCAGCAGGACGGGGGGACAGGGATTTGGTGAAAAACTGTTTTTT.

The CDR3 DNA is TGTGCCAGTAGTCCAGGGACAGGGGGCGGCGGCTACACCTTC. Translating gives CASSPGTGGGGYTF. V usage is TRBV19 and J usage is TRBJ1-2, with 12 bases lining up with TRBD1. The CDR3 spans 14 residues. Trimming at V came to 5 bases and at J to 8 bases, leaving 6 bases not matched to a gene. Per the germline V gene, CDR1 is LNHDA and CDR2 is SQIVND (reference sequence). The full variable domain, its missing parts supplied by reference TRBV19 and TRBJ1-2, is DGGITQSPKYLFRKEGQNVTLSCEQNLNHDAMYWYRQDPGQGLRLIYYSQIVNDFQKGDIAEGYSVSREKKESFPLTVTSAQKNPTAFYLCASSPGTGGGGYTFGSGTRLTVV.

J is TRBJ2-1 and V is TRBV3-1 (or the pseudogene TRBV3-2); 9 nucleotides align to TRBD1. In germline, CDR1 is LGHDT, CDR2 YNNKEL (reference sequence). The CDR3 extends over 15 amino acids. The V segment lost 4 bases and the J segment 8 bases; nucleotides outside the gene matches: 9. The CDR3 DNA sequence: TGTGCCAGCAGCCCGGGACAGGGAGGTCAGTATGAGCAGTTCTTC. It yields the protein CASSPGQGGQYEQFF.

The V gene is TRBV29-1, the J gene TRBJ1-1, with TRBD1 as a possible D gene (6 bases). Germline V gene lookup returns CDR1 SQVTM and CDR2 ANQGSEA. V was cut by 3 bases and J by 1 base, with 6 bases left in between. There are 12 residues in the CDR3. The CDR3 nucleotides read TGCAGCGTTGACAGGGGGAACACTGAAGCTTTCTTT. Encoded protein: CSVDRGNTEAFF. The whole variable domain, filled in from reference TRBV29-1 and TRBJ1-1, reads SAVISQKPSRDICQRGTSLTIQCQVDSQVTMMFWYRQQPGQSLTLIATANQGSEATYESGFVIDKFPISRPNLTFSTLTVSNMSPEDSSIYLCSVDRGNTEAFFGQGTRLTVV.

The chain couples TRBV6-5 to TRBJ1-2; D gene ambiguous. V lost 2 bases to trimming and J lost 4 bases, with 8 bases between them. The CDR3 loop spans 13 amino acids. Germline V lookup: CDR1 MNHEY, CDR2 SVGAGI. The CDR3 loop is CASSYERSYGYTF. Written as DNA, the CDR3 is TGTGCCAGCAGTTACGAGCGGAGCTATGGCTACACCTTC.

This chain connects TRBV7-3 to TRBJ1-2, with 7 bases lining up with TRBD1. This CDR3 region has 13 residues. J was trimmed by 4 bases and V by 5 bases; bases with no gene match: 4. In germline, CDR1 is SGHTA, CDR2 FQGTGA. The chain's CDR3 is CASSGGQLYGYTF. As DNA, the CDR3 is TGTGCCAGCAGCGGGGGACAGCTCTATGGCTACACCTTC.

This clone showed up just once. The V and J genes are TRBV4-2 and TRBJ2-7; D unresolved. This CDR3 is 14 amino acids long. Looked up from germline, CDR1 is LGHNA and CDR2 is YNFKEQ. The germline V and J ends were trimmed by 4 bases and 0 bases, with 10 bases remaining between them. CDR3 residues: CASSRTFNSYEQYF. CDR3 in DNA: TGTGCCAGCAGCCGTACTTTTAACTCCTACGAGCAGTACTTC.

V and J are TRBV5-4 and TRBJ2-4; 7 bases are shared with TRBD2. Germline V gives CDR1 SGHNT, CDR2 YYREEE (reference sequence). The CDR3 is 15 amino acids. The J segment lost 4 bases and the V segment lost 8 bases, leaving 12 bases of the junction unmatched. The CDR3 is CARGVRASGKNIQYF. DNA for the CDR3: TGTGCCAGGGGGGTTCGGGCTAGCGGAAAAAACATTCAGTACTTC.

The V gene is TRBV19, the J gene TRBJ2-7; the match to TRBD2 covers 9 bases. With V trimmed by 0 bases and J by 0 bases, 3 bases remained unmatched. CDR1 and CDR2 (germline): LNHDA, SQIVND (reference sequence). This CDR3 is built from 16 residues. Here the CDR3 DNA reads TGTGCCAGTAGTATAGAGGGACTAGCCCCCTCCTACGAGCAGTACTTC. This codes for CASSIEGLAPSYEQYF.

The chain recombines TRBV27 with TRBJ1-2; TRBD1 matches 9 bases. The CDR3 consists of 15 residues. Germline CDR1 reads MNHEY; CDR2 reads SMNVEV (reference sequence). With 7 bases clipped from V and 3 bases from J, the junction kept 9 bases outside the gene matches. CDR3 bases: TGTGCCAGCACCGACAGGGGGGACGGCTACTATGGCTACACCTTC. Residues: CASTDRGDGYYGYTF.

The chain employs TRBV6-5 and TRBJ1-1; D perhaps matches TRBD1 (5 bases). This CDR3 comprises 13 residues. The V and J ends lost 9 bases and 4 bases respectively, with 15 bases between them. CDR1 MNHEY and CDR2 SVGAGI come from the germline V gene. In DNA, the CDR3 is TGTGCCAGTAGGGGTGGCAGTTCCACTGAAGCTTTCTTT. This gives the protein CASRGGSSTEAFF.

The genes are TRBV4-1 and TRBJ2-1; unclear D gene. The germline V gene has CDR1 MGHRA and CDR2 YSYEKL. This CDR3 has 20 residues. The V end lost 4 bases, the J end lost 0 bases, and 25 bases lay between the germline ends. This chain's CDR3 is CASSPPEEWRRPLSYNEQFF. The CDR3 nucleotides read TGCGCCAGCAGCCCCCCTGAGGAATGGCGCCGCCCTCTCTCCTACAATGAGCAGTTCTTC.

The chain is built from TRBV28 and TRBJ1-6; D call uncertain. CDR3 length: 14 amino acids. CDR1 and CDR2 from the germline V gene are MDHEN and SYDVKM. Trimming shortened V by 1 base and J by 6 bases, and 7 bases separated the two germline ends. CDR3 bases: TGTGCCAGCAGTTTATCCAGGATTAATTCACCCCTCCACTTT. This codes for CASSLSRINSPLHF.

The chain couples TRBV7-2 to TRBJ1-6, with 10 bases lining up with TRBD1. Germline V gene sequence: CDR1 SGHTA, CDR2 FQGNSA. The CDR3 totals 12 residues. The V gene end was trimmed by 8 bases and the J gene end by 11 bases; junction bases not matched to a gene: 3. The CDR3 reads CASSGQGAPLHF. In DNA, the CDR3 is TGTGCCAGCTCCGGACAGGGGGCACCCCTCCACTTT.

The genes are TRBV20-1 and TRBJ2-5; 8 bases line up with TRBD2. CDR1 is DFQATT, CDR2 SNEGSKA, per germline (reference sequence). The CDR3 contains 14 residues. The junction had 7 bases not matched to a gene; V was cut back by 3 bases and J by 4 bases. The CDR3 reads CSASYSGSRETQYF. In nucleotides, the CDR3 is TGCAGTGCTAGTTACAGCGGGAGTAGAGAGACCCAGTACTTC.

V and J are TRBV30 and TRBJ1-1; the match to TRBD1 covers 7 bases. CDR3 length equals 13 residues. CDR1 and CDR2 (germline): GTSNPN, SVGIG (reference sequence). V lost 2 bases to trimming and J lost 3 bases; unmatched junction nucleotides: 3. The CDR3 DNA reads TGTGCCTGGAGTACCGACAGGGACACTGAAGCTTTCTTT. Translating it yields CAWSTDRDTEAFF.

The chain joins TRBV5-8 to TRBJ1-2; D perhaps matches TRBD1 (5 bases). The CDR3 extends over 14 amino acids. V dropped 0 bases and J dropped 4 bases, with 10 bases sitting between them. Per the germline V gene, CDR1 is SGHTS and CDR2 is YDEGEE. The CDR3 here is CASSLVGLSYGYTF. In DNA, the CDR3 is TGTGCCAGCAGCTTGGTGGGACTTTCCTATGGCTACACCTTC.

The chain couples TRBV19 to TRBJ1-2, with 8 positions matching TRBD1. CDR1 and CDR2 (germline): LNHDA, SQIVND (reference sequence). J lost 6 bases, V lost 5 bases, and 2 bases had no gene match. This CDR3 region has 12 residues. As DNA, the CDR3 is TGTGCCAGTAGTTCCAGGGGGCATGGCTACACCTTC. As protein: CASSSRGHGYTF.